Here is one T cell receptor beta chain with its context. TCRdb's table, derived via immunoSEQ multiplex PCR, lists solely in-frame clones and lacks some. The sample has tens of thousands of clones, roughly 82% seen once. This record belongs to a study of OX40 agonist ivuxolimab in advanced cancers. Study in general: Given to patients was ivuxolimab, an agonistic anti-OX40 (CD134) antibody. Partial responses occurred in three patients (one hepatocellular carcinoma, two cutaneous melanoma).

The germline CDR1 and CDR2 sequences are SGHVS and FQNEAQ. This CDR3 is built from 14 residues. The V end was cut by 1 base, the J end by 5 bases, with 12 bases between. The V gene is TRBV7-8, the J gene TRBJ2-7; possible D gene TRBD1, 5 bases. This receptor was taken from an adult with an advanced solid tumor such as melanoma, head and neck, liver or kidney cancer. The sequencing used CD4+ or CD8+ T cells sorted from blood, collected in a trial of the OX40 agonist ivuxolimab. CDR3 DNA sequence: TGTGCCAGCAGCTTAGAGGGCAGGGCCCACGAGCAGTACTTC. Protein product: CASSLEGRAHEQYF. The whole variable domain, filled in from reference TRBV7-8 and TRBJ2-7, reads GAGVSQSPRYKVAKRGQDVALRCDPISGHVSLFWYQQALGQGPEFLTYFQNEAQLDKSGLPSDRFFAERPEGSVSTLKIQRTQQEDSAVYLCASSLEGRAHEQYFGPGTRLTVT.